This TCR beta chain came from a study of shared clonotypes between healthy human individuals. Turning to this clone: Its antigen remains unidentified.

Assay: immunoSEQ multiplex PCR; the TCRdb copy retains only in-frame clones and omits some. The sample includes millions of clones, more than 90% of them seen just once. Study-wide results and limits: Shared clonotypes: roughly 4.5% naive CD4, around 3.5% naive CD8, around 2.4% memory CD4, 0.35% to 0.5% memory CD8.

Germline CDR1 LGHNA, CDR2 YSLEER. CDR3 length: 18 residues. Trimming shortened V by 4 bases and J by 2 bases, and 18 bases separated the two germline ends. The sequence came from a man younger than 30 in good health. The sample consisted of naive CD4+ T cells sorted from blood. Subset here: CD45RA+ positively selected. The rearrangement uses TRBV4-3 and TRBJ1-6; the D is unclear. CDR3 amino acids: CASSLHTSGHTYNSPLHF. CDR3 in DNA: TGCGCCAGCAGCCTCCACACGTCCGGGCACACCTATAATTCACCCCTCCACTTT.